The subject of this entry is one T cell receptor (beta chain). This sample stems from a study of cytomegalovirus exposure and HLA in healthy donors. The CDR3 loop spans 17 amino acids. Germline V gene data show CDR1 as LNHDA and CDR2 as SQIVND (reference sequence). Trimming left V 3 bases short and J 0 bases short, with 15 bases between. Both 60 Vbeta primers and 13 Jbeta primers went into the PCR. Measured with immunoSEQ multiplex PCR; TCRdb has only the in-frame clones, and not every one. Of approximately 110,000 clones detected, over 65% appear once; the ten largest clones hold around 3.9%. The material sequenced was PBMCs. The chain is built from TRBV19 and TRBJ1-5, with TRBD1 as a possible D gene (6 bases). This clonotype originated in a woman in her thirties or forties in good health and CMV-seropositive. CDR3 coding DNA: TGTGCCAGTAGTATGGGTTCAGGGGTTAGTAGCAATCAGCCCCAGCATTTT. It is translated as CASSMGSGVSSNQPQHF.